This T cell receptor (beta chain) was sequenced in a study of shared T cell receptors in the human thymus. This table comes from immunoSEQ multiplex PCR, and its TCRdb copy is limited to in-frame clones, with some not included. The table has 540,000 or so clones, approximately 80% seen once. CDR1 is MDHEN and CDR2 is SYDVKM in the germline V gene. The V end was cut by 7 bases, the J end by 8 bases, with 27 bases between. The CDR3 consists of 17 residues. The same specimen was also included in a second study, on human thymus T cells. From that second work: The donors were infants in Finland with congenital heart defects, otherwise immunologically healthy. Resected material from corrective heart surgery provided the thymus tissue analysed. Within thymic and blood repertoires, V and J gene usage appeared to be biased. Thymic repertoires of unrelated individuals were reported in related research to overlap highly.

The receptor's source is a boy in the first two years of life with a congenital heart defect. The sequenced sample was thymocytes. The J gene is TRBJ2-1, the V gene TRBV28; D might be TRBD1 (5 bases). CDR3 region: CASTIRLLWKKGDEQFF. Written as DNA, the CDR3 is TGTGCCAGCACCATAAGACTCTTATGGAAGAAAGGGGATGAGCAGTTCTTC. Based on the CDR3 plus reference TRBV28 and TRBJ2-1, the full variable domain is DVKVTQSSRYLVKRTGEKVFLECVQDMDHENMFWYRQDPGLGLRLIYFSYDVKMKEKGDIPEGYSVSREKKERFSLILESASTNQTSMYLCASTIRLLWKKGDEQFFGPGTRLTVL.